This note documents a single TCR beta chain sequence. Germline-derived CDR1 and CDR2 are SNHLY and FYNNEI. Trimming shortened V by 6 bases and J by 1 base, and 6 bases separated the two germline ends. The CDR3 has 12 amino acids. This record comes from a study of control samples from healthy donors and cancer patients. Method: immunoSEQ multiplex PCR; TCRdb's copy keeps in-frame clones and lacks some. The table lists approximately 170,000 clones, 91% of them singletons. This receptor was obtained from a woman in her 30s in good health. This rearrangement joins TRBV2 to TRBJ1-2, with D possibly being TRBD1 (6 bases). The material sequenced was blood. The DNA for the CDR3 is TGTGCCAGCAGACAGGGTAACTATGGCTACACCTTC. This sequence encodes CASRQGNYGYTF.